This T cell receptor beta chain emerged from a study of CD8 T cells in ankylosing spondylitis. Trimming removed 1 base at V and 0 bases at J, with 8 bases between. Germline V lookup: CDR1 SQVTM, CDR2 ANQGSEA. This CDR3 contains 14 residues. As for this clonotype: Its antigen is currently unknown.

Study findings and constraints: The authors reported significant enrichment of disease-linked clones in matched ankylosing spondylitis synovial fluid. There was a TCR beta motif, made of several highly homologous variants, that appeared characteristic of ankylosing spondylitis blood.

TCRdb reanalysed the 5' RACE reads using MiXCR and keeps one entry per CDR3 protein. This sample yields about 700,000 distinct CDR3 sequences, of which roughly 19% are seen a single time; 19% belongs to the top ten. The material sequenced was blood, either unsorted or a sorted T cell fraction (not recorded which). V usage is TRBV29-1 and J usage is TRBJ2-3; D unclear. The clonotype originates from a male donor with ankylosing spondylitis. The CDR3 DNA reads TGCAGCGTTGAAGGCCCCCCGAGCACAGATACGCAGTATTTT. Its protein product is CSVEGPPSTDTQYF.